This T cell receptor (beta chain) came from a study of T cells in Graves' hyperthyroidism and ophthalmopathy. RNA transcripts gave rise to amplified TCR beta CDR3 regions. TCR CDR3 underwent first-round RT-PCR with the HTBI primer set. One entry per CDR3 protein results from TCRdb running MiXCR on the multiplex PCR reads. The table lists about 620,000 distinct CDR3 sequences, about a sixth of them singletons, with around 3.9% in the top ten. The CDR3 is 16 amino acids. Trimming cost V 1 base and J 0 bases, with 12 bases left between them. Germline V gives CDR1 SGHAT, CDR2 FQNNGV. This clonotype was seen at least ten times.

Sequencing was carried out using blood. The source of this sequence is a woman aged 30 to 39 with Graves' hyperthyroidism. The chain links TRBV11-2 to TRBJ1-1, with unresolved D. CDR3: CASSLVPRTVNTEAFF. As DNA, the CDR3 is TGTGCCAGCAGCTTAGTTCCCCGGACGGTGAACACTGAAGCTTTCTTT. The variable domain in full, completed from reference TRBV11-2 and TRBJ1-1, reads EAGVAQSPRYKIIEKRQSVAFWCNPISGHATLYWYQQILGQGPKLLIQFQNNGVVDDSQLPKDRFSAERLKGVDSTLKIQPAKLEDSAVYLCASSLVPRTVNTEAFFGQGTRLTVV.